The text below deals with one TCR beta chain. The entry originates in a study of cytomegalovirus exposure and HLA in healthy donors. The CDR3 totals 15 residues. Trimming removed 3 bases at V and 4 bases at J, with 13 bases between. The germline gives CDR1 SGHRS, CDR2 YFSETQ. Amplification used 60 Vbeta primers and 13 Jbeta primers. Sequencing was performed with immunoSEQ multiplex PCR; in TCRdb, only in-frame clones are kept and a portion is missing. This sample has approximately 170,000 clones, with under 85% found just once. This receptor was obtained from a middle-aged man in good health and CMV-seropositive. Sample: PBMCs. The genes are TRBV5-1 and TRBJ2-2; D is undetermined. CDR3 in DNA: TGCGCCAGCAGCTCACAAGACACCTCCACCGGGGAGCTGTTTTTT. Translated, it gives CASSSQDTSTGELFF.